This TCR beta chain came from a study of spatial heterogeneity in lung cancer. About the research overall: Consistent detection of more beta-chain than alpha-chain sequences was observed. Study conclusions and caveats: Tumor TCRs that were ubiquitous and expanded showed up in blood more at resection than follow-up.

The sample holds many counts of this clonotype. What it binds is unknown. The V and J ends lost 0 bases and 3 bases, in that order; junction bases with no gene match: 7. This CDR3 is 16 amino acids long. CDR1 and CDR2 (germline): MNHEY, SVGAGI. The time point is: sample taken at primary tumor resection. Researchers sequenced whole RNA taken from tumor, nontumor lung or frozen PBMC without sorting. Each TCR cDNA molecule carried a unique molecular identifier. A single record per CDR3 protein comes from TCRdb applying MiXCR to the 5' RACE reads. The sample lists about 23,000 distinct CDR3 sequences; around 4.7% were seen once.

Sequenced here: PBMCs, sampled at surgery. This sequence was found in a male donor with early-stage non-small cell lung cancer. This sequence joins TRBV6-5 and TRBJ1-2, with 7 bases matching TRBD1. In nucleotides, the CDR3 is TGTGCCAGCAGTTACTCGGTCGTAGGGGGCTACTATGGCTACACCTTC. As protein: CASSYSVVGGYYGYTF.